One sample yielded the 5 T cell receptor beta chains listed below, sequenced in a study of T cell responses to AZD1222 COVID-19 vaccine. TCRdb keeps only in-frame clones here, not all; method: immunoSEQ multiplex PCR. Altogether roughly 100,000 clones are present, approximately 90% being singletons, with the ten largest covering more than 10%. Source: peripheral blood, taken on day 0 of AZD1222 vaccination. Every receptor here comes from an adult in good health.

The chain couples TRBV5-1 to TRBJ1-1, with TRBD1 identical over 8 bases. Per germline, CDR1 SGHRS and CDR2 YFSETQ. CDR3 length: 14 amino acids. V was pared by 4 bases and J by 1 base, with 3 bases of the junction left unmatched. CDR3 sequence: CASSVTGANTEAFF. In DNA, the CDR3 is TGCGCCAGCAGCGTGACAGGGGCGAACACTGAAGCTTTCTTT.

The chain joins TRBV11-3 to TRBJ2-2; 13 bases align to TRBD2. Germline values: CDR1 SGHNT, CDR2 YENEEA. This CDR3 is 16 amino acids long. With 2 bases clipped from V and 7 bases from J, the junction kept 4 bases outside the gene matches. The CDR3 sequence: CASSLTSGGAHGELFF. In nucleotides, the CDR3 is TGTGCCAGCAGCTTAACTAGCGGGGGGGCCCACGGGGAGCTGTTTTTT.

The rearrangement uses TRBV12-3 or TRBV12-4 and TRBJ1-1, with a possible D match to TRBD1 (5 bases). Trimming pared 1 base from V and 6 bases from J, leaving 9 bases between. The CDR3 loop spans 13 amino acids. Here the CDR3 reads CASSLGGPAEAFF. CDR3 in DNA: TGTGCCAGCAGTTTAGGGGGCCCCGCTGAAGCTTTCTTT.

The chain joins TRBV5-1 to TRBJ1-6, with 11 bases lining up with TRBD1. V lost 4 bases and J lost 8; bases outside the gene matches: 2. The CDR3 runs 14 residues. The germline V gene encodes CDR1 SGHRS and CDR2 YFSETQ. CDR3 residues: CASSPGQGDSPLHF. CDR3 coding DNA: TGCGCCAGCAGCCCGGGACAGGGGGATTCACCCCTCCACTTT.

This rearrangement joins TRBV7-9 to TRBJ2-7; D is perhaps TRBD1 (6 bases). The germline gives CDR1 SEHNR, CDR2 FQNEAQ (reference sequence). The V gene lost 5 bases and the J gene lost 3 bases, with 20 bases spanning the gap. The CDR3 is made up of 16 amino acids. The CDR3 sequence is CASSPSPRQGIYEQYF. The CDR3, as DNA: TGTGCCAGCAGCCCGAGCCCGCGGCAGGGGATCTACGAGCAGTACTTC.